This TCR beta chain appears in the sequencing data of a study of cytomegalovirus exposure and HLA in healthy donors. This clone was picked up one time. CDR3 size: 13 residues. Looked up from germline, CDR1 is MNHEY and CDR2 is SMNVEV (reference sequence). V was pared by 6 bases and J by 2 bases, with 11 bases between. The repertoire was sequenced with immunoSEQ multiplex PCR; TCRdb's copy has only in-frame clones and lacks some. The sample holds about 310,000 clones; 88% are singletons and the top ten take more than 0.95%. This clonotype originated in a man aged 25 to 45 in good health and CMV-seronegative. Input material: PBMCs. The chain couples TRBV27 to TRBJ2-7; possible D gene TRBD1, 6 bases. CDR3 amino acids: CASSAGQTYEQYF. CDR3 nucleotides: TGTGCCAGCAGCGCCGGACAGACCTACGAGCAGTACTTC.